These 16 T cell receptor beta chains were sequenced from one sample in a study of cytomegalovirus exposure and HLA in healthy donors. In the PCR, 60 Vbeta and 13 Jbeta primers were used. The method was immunoSEQ multiplex PCR; TCRdb's version includes in-frame clones alone and lacks a portion of them. The sample holds under 150,000 clones, over 60% seen once. The material sequenced was PBMCs. These receptor sequences come from a middle-aged man in good health and CMV-seropositive.

This chain links TRBV27 with TRBJ2-1; D may be TRBD2 (6 bases). Germline V CDR1 and CDR2: MNHEY, SMNVEV (reference sequence). V was trimmed by 4 bases and J by 2 bases, leaving 21 bases between them. The CDR3 loop spans 18 amino acids. The CDR3 is CASSSPPTREKAYNEQFF. The DNA of the CDR3 is TGTGCCAGCAGTTCCCCCCCTACCCGGGAGAAAGCCTACAATGAGCAGTTCTTC.

The chain couples TRBV5-1 to TRBJ2-2, with TRBD1 identical over 7 bases. Germline V gene sequence: CDR1 SGHRS, CDR2 YFSETQ. The V gene end was trimmed by 2 bases and the J gene end by 1 base; junction bases not matched to a gene: 2. The CDR3 runs to 15 residues. The CDR3 DNA follows: TGCGCCAGCAGCTTAAGGGACAGGAACACCGGGGAGCTGTTTTTT. As protein: CASSLRDRNTGELFF.

The V and J genes are TRBV10-2 and TRBJ1-1, with D hard to call. CDR3 length: 16 amino acids. V lost 8 bases to trimming and J lost 1 base, with 20 bases between them. Germline CDR1 WSHSY, CDR2 SAAADI. The CDR3 sequence: CASAEARPQRNTEAFF. The CDR3 bases are TGCGCCAGCGCCGAAGCGCGTCCTCAGAGGAACACTGAAGCTTTCTTT.

This chain joins TRBV6-4 and TRBJ1-1; D is uncertain. This CDR3 is built from 15 residues. Trimming cost V 3 bases and J 1 base, with 12 bases left between them. From germline, CDR1 is MRHNA and CDR2 SNTAGT. CDR3 sequence: CASSESGSQNTEAFF. The CDR3 nucleotides read TGTGCCAGCAGTGAATCTGGGAGCCAGAACACTGAAGCTTTCTTT.

The chain has TRBV28 and TRBJ2-2; D may be TRBD1 (5 bases). The J call may be wrong; the DNA end is better matched by TRBJ1-3. The length of the CDR3 is 15 residues. Germline values: CDR1 MDHEN, CDR2 SYDVKM. CDR3 protein: CASSWRGYSGNTIYF. The DNA of the CDR3 is TGTGCCAGCAGTTGGCGGGGGTACTCTGGAAACACCATATATTTT.

This sequence joins TRBV5-6 and TRBJ2-3; D is unresolved. The CDR3 length is 16 residues. With 0 bases removed from V and 0 bases from J, the gap between germline ends came to 11 bases. CDR1 SGHDT and CDR2 YYEEEE come from the germline V gene. The CDR3 region has the DNA TGTGCCAGCAGCTTGGCCGACTTCACTAGCACAGATACGCAGTATTTT. Protein: CASSLADFTSTDTQYF.

The gene calls are TRBV6-6 and TRBJ1-1, with D unclear. The V end was cut by 0 bases, the J end by 3 bases, with 14 bases between. This CDR3 contains 16 residues. Germline V gene sequence: CDR1 MNHNY, CDR2 SVGAGI (reference sequence). The CDR3 DNA reads as TGTGCCAGCAGTTACTCTGCAGGCTCCCTGGACACTGAAGCTTTCTTT. Protein product: CASSYSAGSLDTEAFF.

This chain links TRBV27 with TRBJ2-1, with D possibly matching TRBD2 (5 bases). CDR1 and CDR2 (germline): MNHEY, SMNVEV (reference sequence). This CDR3 region has 12 residues. Between the trimmed V and J ends, which lost 2 bases and 10 bases, there was a span of 9 bases. The CDR3 region has the DNA TGTGCCAGCAGTTTAGTAGAGGGAGAGCAGTTCTTC. It codes for CASSLVEGEQFF.

V and J are TRBV19 and TRBJ1-1; 7 bases line up with TRBD1. The CDR3 is 13 amino acids. Germline V gives CDR1 LNHDA, CDR2 SQIVND (reference sequence). V trimming: 9 bases; J trimming: 5 bases; junction bases outside the gene matches: 9. The CDR3 DNA reads as TGTGCCAGCAGAAGACAGGGAGGAACTGAAGCTTTCTTT. Translating gives CASRRQGGTEAFF. Together with reference TRBV19 and TRBJ1-1, the CDR3 gives the full variable domain: DGGITQSPKYLFRKEGQNVTLSCEQNLNHDAMYWYRQDPGQGLRLIYYSQIVNDFQKGDIAEGYSVSREKKESFPLTVTSAQKNPTAFYLCASRRQGGTEAFFGQGTRLTVV.

The gene calls are TRBV28 and TRBJ1-4, with a weak D call TRBD1 (5 bases). Germline V gene data show CDR1 as MDHEN and CDR2 as SYDVKM. The CDR3 covers 15 residues. Trimming took off 6 bases at V and 0 bases at J, with 11 bases between the two ends. CDR3 in DNA: TGTGCCAGCAGAATGGCGGGGGCAACTAATGAAAAACTGTTTTTT. It translates to CASRMAGATNEKLFF.

J is TRBJ2-1 and V is TRBV19; 7 bases map to TRBD1. The CDR3 covers 14 residues. The V and J ends lost 6 bases and 13 bases, in that order; junction bases with no gene match: 15. CDR1 is LNHDA and CDR2 is SQIVND in the germline V gene (reference sequence). The CDR3 region has the DNA TGTGCCAGTAGCAGCTCGGGACAGCGCTTGGGTCAGTTCTTC. It is translated as CASSSSGQRLGQFF.

This rearrangement joins TRBV6-5 to TRBJ1-6, with D hard to call. The CDR3 length is 14 residues. V was trimmed by 1 base and J by 10 bases, leaving 11 bases between them. Germline loops: CDR1 MNHEY, CDR2 SVGAGI. CDR3 loop: CASSYYGEGSPLHF. The DNA of the CDR3 is TGTGCCAGCAGTTACTACGGAGAGGGATCACCCCTCCACTTT.

V and J are TRBV7-9 and TRBJ1-2; no clear D gene. Germline lookup yields CDR1 SEHNR and CDR2 FQNEAQ (reference sequence). The CDR3 is 13 amino acids. V lost 1 base and J lost 8, with 11 bases in between. CDR3 amino acids: CASSLEAGRGYTF. CDR3 DNA: TGTGCCAGCAGCTTAGAAGCGGGTCGGGGCTACACCTTC.

Only a few counts were recorded for this clone. V usage is TRBV5-4 and J usage is TRBJ2-3; D is perhaps TRBD1 (6 bases). The CDR3 covers 14 residues. In germline, CDR1 is SGHNT, CDR2 YYREEE (reference sequence). The germline V and J ends were trimmed by 6 bases and 3 bases, with 14 bases remaining between them. CDR3 residues: CASTPDSQTDTQYF. CDR3 nucleotides: TGTGCCAGCACCCCGGACAGCCAGACAGATACGCAGTATTTT.

In this sample, this clone turned up a few times. The CDR3: CAISDPPTGNYEQYF. The CDR3 nucleotides read TGTGCCATCAGTGATCCCCCTACAGGGAACTACGAGCAGTACTTC. The chain employs TRBV10-3 and TRBJ2-7; a possible D gene is TRBD1 (6 bases). CDR1 and CDR2 from the germline V gene are ENHRY and SYGVKD. There are 15 residues in the CDR3. The V end was cut by 3 bases, the J end by 3 bases, with 15 bases between.

This chain joins TRBV5-1 and TRBJ2-3, with D perhaps matching TRBD1 (5 bases). V was cut by 0 bases and J by 0 bases, with 8 bases left in between. Germline values: CDR1 SGHRS, CDR2 YFSETQ. This CDR3 has 15 residues. For the CDR3, the DNA is TGCGCCAGCAGCTTGGGTCCAGGGAGCACAGATACGCAGTATTTT. It encodes CASSLGPGSTDTQYF.